This T cell receptor (beta chain) derives from a study of beta chain features in type 1 diabetes (dated by TCRdb to between 2017 and 2018). About the study as a whole: Mean age, gender distribution, total cell number and subset yield did not differ between patients and healthy donors. Across all samples, 107,917,701 sorted cells were examined, and cell number per subset correlated strongly with RNA yield. In the study, TCRB repertoires of sorted circulating CD4+ T cell subsets from recently diagnosed type 1 diabetes patients were compared with those of matched healthy donors. Regulatory and stem cell-like memory subsets were obtained from only 8 patients and roughly 8 healthy donors, while naive and central memory subsets were obtained from all 30 or so donors.

All of the isolated RNA was reverse transcribed with the High Capacity cDNA Reverse Transcription Kit, so expressed TCRB transcripts were sequenced. Naive, central memory and regulatory T cell samples underwent deep immunoSEQ sequencing, averaging around 3.7 million total reads per sample. Sorted cells were lysed in RLT buffer, and RNA was extracted using DNase-treated RNeasy Micro or Mini kits according to cell number. Each cell subset was processed on its own to prevent cross-contamination, while patient and healthy donor samples were processed together. The immunoSEQ multiplex PCR was used to amplify TCRB sequences from cDNA, yielding 87-bp fragments that span the CDR3 region. The amplicons were sequenced using the Illumina HiSeq platform. Processing in the source paper ran as follows. Synthetic template baselines were used to correct PCR bias computationally, reads within Hamming distance 2 were collapsed, and singletons that could not be merged were discarded. By aligning reads against IMGT, V, D and J genes, CDR3 length, and insertions or deletions at six rearrangement sites were assigned. Within each subset, clonotype counts were normalized to the number of sorted cells before true diversity and Gini coefficients were calculated with the tcR R package. Repertoire sharing was quantified using the overlap coefficient calculated on TCRB nucleotide sequences. Out-of-frame TCRB sequences from naive cells were analyzed to stand in for the pre-selection repertoire. The immuneACCESS repertoire file appears here via TCRdb, limited to in-frame rearrangements. These files lack a portion of the clones; in checked studies, under half of the deficit traces to unresolved V genes, and the cause of the others is not known. That table gives V, J and clone size, and the DNA gave D and trimming. This sample gives 250,000 to 300,000 clones in total; approximately 25% of them show up just once. The biggest ten clones account for 0.012% of the sample.

Each donor gave one peripheral blood draw, averaging approximately 110 mL, which was collected into heparinised tubes. A BD FACSAria II was used to sort naive, central memory, regulatory and stem cell-like memory CD4+ T cells with a panel that included CD45RO, CCR7, CD25, CD127, CD95 and CD27. Every sorted population had a purity above 98%. PBMCs were separated immediately by Lymphoprep density gradient centrifugation and were stained directly, without being cultured. To minimize batch effects, samples were stained and sorted in pairs, one healthy donor with one patient per experiment. The investigation overall reported the following: Shorter templates might be favored by PCR, yet because patient and control samples were amplified and corrected together, any such skew would affect both groups equally. A moderate but significant shortening of TCRB CDR3 length was observed in type 1 diabetes patients in all four CD4+ subsets. Only small numbers of individuals were included in the HLA sub-analyses, which left unresolved whether HLA type had any influence on TCRB rearrangement. Patients with type 1 diabetes made fewer insertions and deleted more nucleotides at VDJ recombination sites, implying thymic rearrangement abnormalities. Naive, central memory and regulatory TCRB repertoires appeared to be more alike among patients than among healthy donors. Sequencing cDNA rather than genomic DNA could over-represent highly expressing activated cells, although activation and CD3 levels did not differ between groups.

In the germline V gene, CDR1 corresponds to MNHEY and CDR2 to SVGAGI. From the cysteine through the phenylalanine, the CDR3 covers 13 amino acids. CDR3 DNA is the only sequence kept; it has 39 bases, read in frame from the first base. V gives up 5 bases and J gives up 4 bases, and the segment between their germline ends measures 11 bases. Regarding this clone: Its antigen remains undetermined. Within one base of it there is no much larger clone, and no base qualities were kept.

This TCR derives from a young woman with type 1 diabetes. Sequenced input: naive CD4+ T cells from blood. The cell subset or site label, read with the paper, signifies: true naive CD4+ T cells. The rearrangement combines TRBV6-5 with TRBJ1-1, with a weak D call of TRBD1 (5 bases match). The bases are TGTGCCAGCAGTGGGGCGCGGGGCACTGAAGCTTTCTTT. Translated, this gives CASSGARGTEAFF.